These T cell receptor beta chains were read from a single sample in a study of cytomegalovirus exposure and HLA in healthy donors. Only in-frame clones appear in the TCRdb table, and some are missing; sequencing was by immunoSEQ multiplex PCR. The sample shows over 45,000 clones, more than 75% of them seen only once. Specimen: PBMCs. Receptors were obtained from a female donor in good health and CMV-seronegative. The CDR3 runs from the conserved cysteine through the conserved F or W. The order of the fields is CDR3 protein, CDR3 DNA, CDR3 length, V gene, J gene, D gene, clone size. The D gene is left open where the match is weak. Not every row has a clone size; where given, it reads once, few, many or a size class.

CDR3 protein: CASSPIGASRVGLSGNTIYF; CDR3 DNA: TGCGCCAGCAGCCCTATCGGAGCTAGTCGGGTTGGATTGTCTGGAAACACCATATATTTT; CDR3 length: 20; V gene: TRBV5-1; J gene: TRBJ1-3; D gene: -; clone size: few
CDR3 protein: CAWSGGRGGLTGELFF; CDR3 DNA: TGTGCCTGGAGTGGGGGGCGGGGGGGCTTGACCGGGGAGCTGTTTTTT; CDR3 length: 16; V gene: TRBV30; J gene: TRBJ2-2; D gene: TRBD2; clone size: few
CDR3 protein: CASSLAVGGRETQYF; CDR3 DNA: TGTGCCAGCAGCTTAGCCGTAGGGGGCCGGGAGACCCAGTACTTC; CDR3 length: 15; V gene: TRBV7-9; J gene: TRBJ2-5; D gene: TRBD1; clone size: -
CDR3 protein: CASSQVVRGQGCEQYF; CDR3 DNA: TGCGCCAGCAGCCAAGTCGTCCGGGGACAGGGGTGCGAGCAGTACTTC; CDR3 length: 16; V gene: TRBV4-3; J gene: TRBJ2-7; D gene: TRBD1; clone size: -
CDR3 protein: CATSRESTQPQHF; CDR3 DNA: TGTGCCACCAGCAGAGAGAGCACTCAGCCCCAGCATTTT; CDR3 length: 13; V gene: TRBV15; J gene: TRBJ1-5; D gene: -; clone size: once
CDR3 protein: CASSLNGLNTGELFF; CDR3 DNA: TGTGCCAGCAGCTTAAATGGACTCAACACCGGGGAGCTGTTTTTT; CDR3 length: 15; V gene: TRBV11-1; J gene: TRBJ2-2; D gene: -; clone size: -
CDR3 protein: CASSYGQGNAYEQYF; CDR3 DNA: TGTGCCAGCAGCTACGGACAGGGAAATGCCTACGAGCAGTACTTC; CDR3 length: 15; V gene: TRBV11-1; J gene: TRBJ2-7; D gene: TRBD1; clone size: few
CDR3 protein: CASSLGHRNEKLFF; CDR3 DNA: TGTGCCAGCAGCCTAGGACATAGGAATGAAAAACTGTTTTTT; CDR3 length: 14; V gene: TRBV7-8; J gene: TRBJ1-4; D gene: -; clone size: -
CDR3 protein: CASSGTGRNQPQHF; CDR3 DNA: TGTGCCAGCAGTGGAACAGGGCGCAATCAGCCCCAGCATTTT; CDR3 length: 14; V gene: TRBV14; J gene: TRBJ1-5; D gene: -; clone size: few
CDR3 protein: CASSHPAQSNTEAFF; CDR3 DNA: TGCGCCAGCAGCCACCCGGCACAGTCGAACACTGAAGCTTTCTTT; CDR3 length: 15; V gene: TRBV4-1; J gene: TRBJ1-1; D gene: -; clone size: once
CDR3 protein: CASSTLAGATGELFF; CDR3 DNA: TGTGCCAGTAGTACCTTAGCGGGGGCGACCGGGGAGCTGTTTTTT; CDR3 length: 15; V gene: TRBV19; J gene: TRBJ2-2; D gene: TRBD2; clone size: -
CDR3 protein: CASSPGTGNTIYF; CDR3 DNA: TGTGCCAGCAGTCCAGGTACTGGAAACACCATATATTTT; CDR3 length: 13; V gene: TRBV6-5; J gene: TRBJ1-3; D gene: -; clone size: -
CDR3 protein: CASSSGRRRSTDTQYF; CDR3 DNA: TGTGCCAGCAGTTCGGGGAGAAGGCGTTCCACAGATACGCAGTATTTT; CDR3 length: 16; V gene: TRBV7-2; J gene: TRBJ2-3; D gene: -; clone size: once
CDR3 protein: CSVEDWTGIDSNTIYF; CDR3 DNA: TGCAGCGTTGAAGATTGGACAGGGATAGATTCGAACACCATATATTTT; CDR3 length: 16; V gene: TRBV29-1; J gene: TRBJ1-3; D gene: TRBD1; clone size: -
CDR3 protein: CASRGTGAQNTEAFF; CDR3 DNA: TGTGCCAGCAGGGGGACAGGCGCTCAGAACACTGAAGCTTTCTTT; CDR3 length: 15; V gene: TRBV6-5; J gene: TRBJ1-1; D gene: TRBD1; clone size: few
CDR3 protein: CATKKGVGDRGGGNTEAFF; CDR3 DNA: TGTGCCACCAAGAAGGGAGTCGGGGACAGGGGTGGTGGAAACACTGAAGCTTTCTTT; CDR3 length: 19; V gene: TRBV10-3; J gene: TRBJ1-1; D gene: TRBD1; clone size: few
CDR3 protein: CASRRESSGSYEQYF; CDR3 DNA: TGTGCCAGCAGACGGGAGTCCTCCGGCTCCTACGAGCAGTACTTC; CDR3 length: 15; V gene: TRBV6-5; J gene: TRBJ2-7; D gene: -; clone size: -
CDR3 protein: CASSPGTLDSYEQYF; CDR3 DNA: TGTGCCAGCAGCCCGGGGACACTTGATTCCTACGAGCAGTACTTC; CDR3 length: 15; V gene: TRBV4-2; J gene: TRBJ2-7; D gene: -; clone size: -
CDR3 protein: CASSSGTGGRGEQYF; CDR3 DNA: TGCGCCAGCAGCTCCGGGACAGGGGGCCGTGGCGAGCAGTACTTC; CDR3 length: 15; V gene: TRBV5-1; J gene: TRBJ2-7; D gene: TRBD1; clone size: -
CDR3 protein: CASSYSDRVTDTQYF; CDR3 DNA: TGTGCCAGCAGTTACTCGGACAGGGTCACAGATACGCAGTATTTT; CDR3 length: 15; V gene: TRBV6-5; J gene: TRBJ2-3; D gene: TRBD1; clone size: few
CDR3 protein: CASIRSGGDTQYF; CDR3 DNA: TGTGCCAGTATTCGTTCAGGGGGAGATACGCAGTATTTT; CDR3 length: 13; V gene: TRBV19; J gene: TRBJ2-3; D gene: TRBD1; clone size: once
CDR3 protein: CASSGRGNTEAFF; CDR3 DNA: TGTGCCAGCAGTGGACGGGGGAACACTGAAGCTTTCTTT; CDR3 length: 13; V gene: TRBV2; J gene: TRBJ1-1; D gene: -; clone size: -
CDR3 protein: CASRRDNQGSPLHF; CDR3 DNA: TGTGCCAGCAGAAGGGACAACCAGGGGTCACCCCTCCACTTT; CDR3 length: 14; V gene: TRBV6-5; J gene: TRBJ1-6; D gene: -; clone size: -
CDR3 protein: CASTRGQISGNTIYF; CDR3 DNA: TGTGCCAGCACTAGAGGACAAATCTCTGGAAACACCATATATTTT; CDR3 length: 15; V gene: TRBV6-1; J gene: TRBJ1-3; D gene: -; clone size: few
CDR3 protein: CASSQESGDRDFEQYF; CDR3 DNA: TGCGCCAGCAGCCAAGAAAGCGGGGACAGGGATTTCGAGCAGTACTTC; CDR3 length: 16; V gene: TRBV4-1; J gene: TRBJ2-7; D gene: TRBD1; clone size: few
CDR3 protein: CASSLSGFTEAFF; CDR3 DNA: TGTGCCAGCAGCTTATCAGGGTTTACTGAAGCTTTCTTT; CDR3 length: 13; V gene: TRBV11-3; J gene: TRBJ1-1; D gene: -; clone size: -
CDR3 protein: CASSYTPGYEQYF; CDR3 DNA: TGTGCCAGCAGTTACACGCCGGGATACGAGCAGTACTTC; CDR3 length: 13; V gene: TRBV6-6; J gene: TRBJ2-7; D gene: -; clone size: once
CDR3 protein: CASSFGGDRAYEQYF; CDR3 DNA: TGTGCCAGCAGCTTCGGAGGGGACAGAGCCTACGAGCAGTACTTC; CDR3 length: 15; V gene: TRBV5-5; J gene: TRBJ2-7; D gene: -; clone size: -
CDR3 protein: CASSVEQGAANYGYTF; CDR3 DNA: TGTGCCAGCAGCGTAGAACAGGGGGCGGCTAACTATGGCTACACCTTC; CDR3 length: 16; V gene: TRBV7-9; J gene: TRBJ1-2; D gene: TRBD1; clone size: -
CDR3 protein: CASSRGLAGNVGTDTQYF; CDR3 DNA: TGTGCCAGCAGCCGGGGACTAGCGGGGAATGTCGGTACAGATACGCAGTATTTT; CDR3 length: 18; V gene: TRBV7-9; J gene: TRBJ2-3; D gene: TRBD2; clone size: -
CDR3 protein: CASSPDRVREGYTF; CDR3 DNA: TGTGCCAGCAGCCCGGACAGGGTACGAGAGGGCTACACCTTC; CDR3 length: 14; V gene: TRBV7-6; J gene: TRBJ1-2; D gene: TRBD1; clone size: -
CDR3 protein: CASSETGTAQEPQHF; CDR3 DNA: TGTGCCAGCAGTGAAACAGGGACCGCTCAAGAGCCCCAGCATTTT; CDR3 length: 15; V gene: TRBV6-1; J gene: TRBJ1-5; D gene: -; clone size: -
CDR3 protein: CASSSPEGAWYGYTF; CDR3 DNA: TGTGCCAGCAGCTCACCCGAGGGGGCCTGGTATGGCTACACCTTC; CDR3 length: 15; V gene: TRBV5-6; J gene: TRBJ1-2; D gene: TRBD1; clone size: -
CDR3 protein: CAWELGQGASYEQYF; CDR3 DNA: TGTGCCTGGGAACTAGGACAGGGGGCTTCCTACGAGCAGTACTTC; CDR3 length: 15; V gene: TRBV30; J gene: TRBJ2-7; D gene: TRBD1; clone size: -
CDR3 protein: CASSKEERGIRRETQYF; CDR3 DNA: TGTGCCAGCAGCAAAGAGGAAAGGGGGATTAGAAGAGAGACCCAGTACTTC; CDR3 length: 17; V gene: TRBV21-1; J gene: TRBJ2-5; D gene: -; clone size: -
CDR3 protein: CASSPRDIVTEAFF; CDR3 DNA: TGTGCCAGCAGCCCCCGGGACATTGTCACTGAAGCTTTCTTT; CDR3 length: 14; V gene: TRBV9; J gene: TRBJ1-1; D gene: -; clone size: -
CDR3 protein: CASSLEGTAYEQYF; CDR3 DNA: TGTGCCAGCAGCTTAGAGGGGACAGCCTACGAGCAGTACTTC; CDR3 length: 14; V gene: TRBV7-6; J gene: TRBJ2-7; D gene: TRBD1; clone size: -
CDR3 protein: CASYSPRRDRGHNEQFF; CDR3 DNA: TGTGCCAGCTATTCCCCCCGCCGGGACAGGGGACACAATGAGCAGTTCTTC; CDR3 length: 17; V gene: TRBV27; J gene: TRBJ2-1; D gene: TRBD1; clone size: once
CDR3 protein: CASSFRPSGSTNEQFF; CDR3 DNA: TGTGCCAGCAGCTTTCGGCCCTCAGGGTCAACGAATGAGCAGTTCTTC; CDR3 length: 16; V gene: TRBV5-6; J gene: TRBJ2-1; D gene: -; clone size: -
CDR3 protein: CSARIANEQFF; CDR3 DNA: TGCAGTGCTAGAATAGCCAATGAGCAGTTCTTC; CDR3 length: 11; V gene: TRBV20-1; J gene: TRBJ2-1; D gene: -; clone size: -
CDR3 protein: CASSEGWGPQDTQYF; CDR3 DNA: TGTGCCAGCAGCGAAGGGTGGGGCCCACAGGATACGCAGTATTTT; CDR3 length: 15; V gene: TRBV9; J gene: TRBJ2-3; D gene: -; clone size: -
CDR3 protein: CASSLEAAYGYTF; CDR3 DNA: TGTGCCAGCAGCTTAGAAGCGGCCTATGGCTACACCTTC; CDR3 length: 13; V gene: TRBV7-2; J gene: TRBJ1-2; D gene: -; clone size: few
CDR3 protein: CSAPLVYGYTF; CDR3 DNA: TGCAGTGCTCCACTGGTCTATGGCTACACCTTC; CDR3 length: 11; V gene: TRBV20-1; J gene: TRBJ1-2; D gene: -; clone size: -
CDR3 protein: CASTGETGGQCEAFF; CDR3 DNA: TGTGCCAGCACCGGCGAGACAGGGGGCCAGTGTGAAGCTTTCTTT; CDR3 length: 15; V gene: TRBV2; J gene: TRBJ1-1; D gene: TRBD1; clone size: -
CDR3 protein: CASNPQGSNSPLHF; CDR3 DNA: TGTGCCAGCAATCCTCAGGGGAGTAATTCACCCCTCCACTTT; CDR3 length: 14; V gene: TRBV6-5; J gene: TRBJ1-6; D gene: -; clone size: -
CDR3 protein: CASSVNRGAGNQPQHF; CDR3 DNA: TGCGCCAGCAGTGTGAACAGGGGTGCTGGCAATCAGCCCCAGCATTTT; CDR3 length: 16; V gene: TRBV10-1; J gene: TRBJ1-5; D gene: TRBD1; clone size: -
CDR3 protein: CASSQPTGNAFF; CDR3 DNA: TGCGCCAGCAGCCAGCCGACAGGGAATGCTTTCTTT; CDR3 length: 12; V gene: TRBV5-1; J gene: TRBJ1-1; D gene: TRBD1; clone size: -
CDR3 protein: CASSSGVGTYEQYF; CDR3 DNA: TGTGCCAGCAGTTCAGGGGTAGGGACCTACGAGCAGTACTTC; CDR3 length: 14; V gene: TRBV6-1; J gene: TRBJ2-7; D gene: -; clone size: -
CDR3 protein: CATSDFTDTQYF; CDR3 DNA: TGTGCCACCTCGGACTTCACAGATACGCAGTATTTT; CDR3 length: 12; V gene: TRBV9; J gene: TRBJ2-3; D gene: -; clone size: -